The next 3 T cell receptor beta chains were all read from a single sample in a study of shared clonotypes between healthy human individuals. Assay used: immunoSEQ multiplex PCR; TCRdb lists only in-frame clones, some missing. The sample holds millions of clones, 85% to 95% seen once. The material sequenced was naive CD4+ T cells sorted from blood. Subset noted: CD45RA+ positively selected. These receptors were collected from a man aged 18 to 29 in good health.

This chain joins TRBV5-1 and TRBJ1-4, with 7 bases aligning to TRBD1. Germline CDR1 is SGHRS and CDR2 is YFSETQ. The CDR3 sequence is 14 residues long. The V and J ends lost 4 bases and 5 bases, in that order; junction bases with no gene match: 5. The CDR3 region has the DNA TGCGCCAGCAGCCCGGGACAGCAGAATGAAAAACTGTTTTTT. This codes for CASSPGQQNEKLFF. Variable domain in full (rest from reference TRBV5-1 and TRBJ1-4): KAGVTQTPRYLIKTRGQQVTLSCSPISGHRSVSWYQQTPGQGLQFLFEYFSETQRNKGNFPGRFSGRQFSNSRSEMNVSTLELGDSALYLCASSPGQQNEKLFFGSGTQLSVL.

V is TRBV5-4 and J is TRBJ1-2; D might be TRBD1 (5 bases). The CDR3 covers 14 residues. Germline loops: CDR1 SGHNT, CDR2 YYREEE (reference sequence). The V gene lost 2 bases and the J gene lost 8 bases, with 16 bases spanning the gap. CDR3 sequence (DNA): TGTGCCAGCAGCTTTGGAGGGGATAATCTCGGCTACACCTTC. Translation: CASSFGGDNLGYTF.

The V call is TRBV5-6, the J call TRBJ1-6; the D is unclear. This CDR3 is 13 amino acids long. V shed 4 bases and J shed 6 bases, with 8 bases lying between them. Germline CDR1 and CDR2: SGHDT and YYEEEE. CDR3 coding DNA: TGTGCCAGCAGCCCCCGGACTAATTCACCCCTCCACTTT. This codes for CASSPRTNSPLHF.